The rows below give T cell receptor beta chains drawn from one sample of a study of Graves' ophthalmopathy and Graves' hyperthyroidism. One entry per CDR3 protein results from TCRdb running MiXCR on the multiplex PCR reads. The sample consists of 620,000 or so distinct CDR3 sequences, about a fifth of them appearing once. The specimen sequenced was peripheral blood. These receptors were collected from a woman under 30 with stable Graves' hyperthyroidism. Some clones in this sample may be carry-over from other donors' samples. Each CDR3 is given with its conserved first and last residue. The D gene is left open where the match is weak. The size entry is marked missing in some rows and otherwise reads once, few, many or a size class.

D gene: -; clone size: -; J gene: TRBJ1-2; V gene: TRBV30; CDR3 protein: CAWSVTGLSYGYTF; CDR3 DNA: TGTGCCTGGAGTGTGACAGGTTTAAGTTATGGCTACACCTTC
D gene: -; clone size: many; J gene: TRBJ2-7; V gene: TRBV20-1; CDR3 protein: CSASGETYEQYF; CDR3 DNA: TGCAGTGCTAGCGGGGAAACCTACGAGCAGTACTTC
D gene: -; clone size: -; J gene: TRBJ1-6; V gene: TRBV30; CDR3 protein: CAWASPLTDNSPLHF; CDR3 DNA: TGTGCCTGGGCCTCACCTTTGACGGACAATTCACCCCTCCACTTT
D gene: -; clone size: few; J gene: TRBJ1-2; V gene: TRBV28; CDR3 protein: CAITGRPNGYTF; CDR3 DNA: TGTGCCATCACTGGGCGTCCAAATGGCTACACCTTC
D gene: TRBD1; clone size: -; J gene: TRBJ1-1; V gene: TRBV12-3/TRBV12-4; CDR3 protein: CASRRQGHTEAFF; CDR3 DNA: TGTGCCAGCAGACGACAGGGGCACACTGAAGCTTTCTTT
D gene: -; clone size: few; J gene: TRBJ2-1; V gene: TRBV28; CDR3 protein: CASSRPTGDAQNEQFF; CDR3 DNA: TGTGCCAGCAGCCGCCCGACAGGAGACGCGCAGAATGAGCAGTTCTTC
D gene: -; clone size: -; J gene: TRBJ1-2; V gene: TRBV4-1; CDR3 protein: CASSPGPGANYGYTF; CDR3 DNA: TGCGCCAGCAGCCCAGGACCAGGAGCTAACTATGGCTACACCTTC
D gene: -; clone size: -; J gene: TRBJ1-5; V gene: TRBV10-3; CDR3 protein: CAISDPRQGVGNQPQHF; CDR3 DNA: TGTGCCATCAGTGACCCCCGCCAGGGCGTGGGCAATCAGCCCCAGCATTTT
D gene: -; clone size: many; J gene: TRBJ2-7; V gene: TRBV30; CDR3 protein: CAWSTTLHSYEQYF; CDR3 DNA: TGTGCCTGGAGCACGACTCTTCACTCCTACGAGCAGTACTTC
D gene: -; clone size: many; J gene: TRBJ1-1; V gene: TRBV7-2; CDR3 protein: CASSLLLVAFF; CDR3 DNA: TGTGCCAGCAGCCTCCTACTAGTGGCTTTCTTT
D gene: -; clone size: many; J gene: TRBJ1-6; V gene: TRBV6-1; CDR3 protein: CASSELAGSSPLHF; CDR3 DNA: TGTGCCAGCAGTGAATTAGCAGGGAGTTCACCCCTCCACTTT
D gene: TRBD2; clone size: many; J gene: TRBJ2-7; V gene: TRBV20-1; CDR3 protein: CSAQSTSGHEQYF; CDR3 DNA: TGCAGTGCTCAGTCTACTAGCGGCCACGAGCAGTACTTC
D gene: -; clone size: many; J gene: TRBJ2-7; V gene: TRBV7-8; CDR3 protein: CASSLVSSGEQYF; CDR3 DNA: TGTGCCAGCAGCTTAGTATCCTCTGGCGAGCAGTACTTC
D gene: -; clone size: -; J gene: TRBJ2-7; V gene: TRBV10-3; CDR3 protein: CAISESGLPYEQYF; CDR3 DNA: TGTGCCATCAGTGAGTCTGGCCTTCCCTACGAGCAGTACTTC
D gene: TRBD2; clone size: -; J gene: TRBJ2-5; V gene: TRBV27; CDR3 protein: CASSFGGEGETQYF; CDR3 DNA: TGTGCCAGCAGTTTCGGAGGGGAGGGGGAGACCCAGTACTTC
D gene: TRBD1; clone size: many; J gene: TRBJ1-1; V gene: TRBV11-1; CDR3 protein: CASSPPSYRGPNTEAFF; CDR3 DNA: TGTGCCAGCAGCCCGCCCTCCTACAGGGGCCCGAACACTGAAGCTTTCTTT
D gene: -; clone size: -; J gene: TRBJ1-3; V gene: TRBV30; CDR3 protein: CAWSVGQGGNTIYF; CDR3 DNA: TGTGCCTGGAGTGTAGGCCAGGGCGGCAACACCATATATTTT
D gene: -; clone size: -; J gene: TRBJ2-5; V gene: TRBV20-1; CDR3 protein: CSARVAMGFQETQYF; CDR3 DNA: TGCAGTGCTAGAGTGGCTATGGGCTTCCAAGAGACCCAGTACTTC
D gene: -; clone size: many; J gene: TRBJ1-2; V gene: TRBV12-3/TRBV12-4; CDR3 protein: CASSRQVAPGYTF; CDR3 DNA: TGTGCCAGCAGCCGACAGGTCGCGCCGGGCTACACCTTC
D gene: -; clone size: many; J gene: TRBJ2-1; V gene: TRBV6-5; CDR3 protein: CASSYSALLAEQFF; CDR3 DNA: TGTGCCAGCAGTTACTCCGCCCTTCTAGCAGAGCAGTTCTTC
D gene: -; clone size: many; J gene: TRBJ1-1; V gene: TRBV20-1; CDR3 protein: CSARDLRGAEAFF; CDR3 DNA: TGCAGTGCTAGAGATCTCAGGGGCGCTGAAGCTTTCTTT
D gene: TRBD1; clone size: -; J gene: TRBJ1-2; V gene: TRBV11-1; CDR3 protein: CASSLVGARTGGAYGYTF; CDR3 DNA: TGTGCCAGCAGCTTAGTCGGGGCCAGGACAGGAGGCGCCTATGGCTACACCTTC
D gene: -; clone size: many; J gene: TRBJ1-2; V gene: TRBV6-4; CDR3 protein: CASSPSPGQGSNYGYTF; CDR3 DNA: TGTGCCAGCAGTCCTAGCCCGGGGCAGGGGTCGAACTATGGCTACACCTTC
D gene: -; clone size: many; J gene: TRBJ1-3; V gene: TRBV6-1; CDR3 protein: CASSEVWTVGNTIYF; CDR3 DNA: TGTGCCAGCAGTGAAGTCTGGACGGTTGGAAACACCATATATTTT
D gene: -; clone size: -; J gene: TRBJ1-1; V gene: TRBV9; CDR3 protein: CASSVGYGDTEAFF; CDR3 DNA: TGTGCCAGCAGCGTAGGGTATGGGGACACTGAAGCTTTCTTT
D gene: -; clone size: many; J gene: TRBJ1-1; V gene: TRBV5-1; CDR3 protein: CASSLTAENTEAFF; CDR3 DNA: TGCGCCAGCAGCTTGACGGCAGAGAACACTGAAGCTTTCTTT
D gene: -; clone size: many; J gene: TRBJ1-5; V gene: TRBV27; CDR3 protein: CASNPRADSNQPQHF; CDR3 DNA: TGTGCCAGCAATCCGAGGGCCGATAGCAATCAGCCCCAGCATTTT
D gene: -; clone size: many; J gene: TRBJ2-7; V gene: TRBV6-2/TRBV6-3; CDR3 protein: CASSYLIFEEQYF; CDR3 DNA: TGTGCCAGCAGTTACTTGATCTTTGAAGAGCAGTACTTC
D gene: -; clone size: many; J gene: TRBJ2-7; V gene: TRBV9; CDR3 protein: CASSVDQGTGSYEQYF; CDR3 DNA: TGTGCCAGCAGCGTAGATCAGGGGACGGGTTCCTACGAGCAGTACTTC
D gene: -; clone size: many; J gene: TRBJ2-7; V gene: TRBV7-8; CDR3 protein: CASSLGGAWNYEQYF; CDR3 DNA: TGTGCCAGCAGCTTAGGAGGAGCGTGGAACTACGAGCAGTACTTC
D gene: -; clone size: many; J gene: TRBJ1-6; V gene: TRBV28; CDR3 protein: CATVSGVIGIYNSPLHF; CDR3 DNA: TGTGCCACCGTTTCGGGCGTCATCGGGATTTATAATTCACCCCTCCACTTT
D gene: TRBD1; clone size: -; J gene: TRBJ2-2; V gene: TRBV30; CDR3 protein: CAWSPGQGAGELFF; CDR3 DNA: TGTGCCTGGAGTCCGGGACAGGGGGCTGGGGAGCTGTTTTTT
D gene: TRBD1; clone size: many; J gene: TRBJ2-7; V gene: TRBV9; CDR3 protein: CASSVGQGWSEQYF; CDR3 DNA: TGTGCCAGCAGCGTGGGACAGGGATGGAGCGAGCAGTACTTC
D gene: TRBD1; clone size: many; J gene: TRBJ1-2; V gene: TRBV6-5; CDR3 protein: CASSYRTGDSRSYGYTF; CDR3 DNA: TGTGCCAGCAGTTACCGGACAGGGGACTCCAGATCCTATGGCTACACCTTC
D gene: -; clone size: many; J gene: TRBJ1-1; V gene: TRBV2; CDR3 protein: CASSNRPQGSEAFF; CDR3 DNA: TGTGCCAGCAGTAACCGGCCACAGGGTTCTGAAGCTTTCTTT
D gene: -; clone size: -; J gene: TRBJ2-7; V gene: TRBV20-1; CDR3 protein: CSASGGGYEQYF; CDR3 DNA: TGCAGTGCTAGTGGAGGGGGCTACGAGCAGTACTTC
D gene: TRBD2; clone size: -; J gene: TRBJ2-7; V gene: TRBV20-1; CDR3 protein: CSAFRAGRARDEQYF; CDR3 DNA: TGCAGTGCTTTCCGAGCCGGGAGGGCCAGGGACGAGCAGTACTTC
D gene: -; clone size: few; J gene: TRBJ1-5; V gene: TRBV19; CDR3 protein: CASQGMINQPQHF; CDR3 DNA: TGTGCCAGCCAGGGGATGATCAATCAGCCCCAGCATTTT
D gene: -; clone size: -; J gene: TRBJ1-2; V gene: TRBV27; CDR3 protein: CAPLGGYTF; CDR3 DNA: TGTGCCCCCCTGGGGGGCTACACCTTC
D gene: TRBD1; clone size: many; J gene: TRBJ2-7; V gene: TRBV13; CDR3 protein: CASSSTRGRGAYEQYF; CDR3 DNA: TGTGCCAGCAGCTCGACCAGGGGGCGCGGCGCCTACGAGCAGTACTTC
D gene: -; clone size: -; J gene: TRBJ2-5; V gene: TRBV12-3/TRBV12-4; CDR3 protein: CASKHGYQETQYF; CDR3 DNA: TGTGCCAGCAAACACGGGTACCAAGAGACCCAGTACTTC
D gene: -; clone size: -; J gene: TRBJ1-2; V gene: TRBV12-3/TRBV12-4; CDR3 protein: CASSLRQHLGYTF; CDR3 DNA: TGTGCCAGCAGTTTAAGGCAACACCTTGGCTACACCTTC